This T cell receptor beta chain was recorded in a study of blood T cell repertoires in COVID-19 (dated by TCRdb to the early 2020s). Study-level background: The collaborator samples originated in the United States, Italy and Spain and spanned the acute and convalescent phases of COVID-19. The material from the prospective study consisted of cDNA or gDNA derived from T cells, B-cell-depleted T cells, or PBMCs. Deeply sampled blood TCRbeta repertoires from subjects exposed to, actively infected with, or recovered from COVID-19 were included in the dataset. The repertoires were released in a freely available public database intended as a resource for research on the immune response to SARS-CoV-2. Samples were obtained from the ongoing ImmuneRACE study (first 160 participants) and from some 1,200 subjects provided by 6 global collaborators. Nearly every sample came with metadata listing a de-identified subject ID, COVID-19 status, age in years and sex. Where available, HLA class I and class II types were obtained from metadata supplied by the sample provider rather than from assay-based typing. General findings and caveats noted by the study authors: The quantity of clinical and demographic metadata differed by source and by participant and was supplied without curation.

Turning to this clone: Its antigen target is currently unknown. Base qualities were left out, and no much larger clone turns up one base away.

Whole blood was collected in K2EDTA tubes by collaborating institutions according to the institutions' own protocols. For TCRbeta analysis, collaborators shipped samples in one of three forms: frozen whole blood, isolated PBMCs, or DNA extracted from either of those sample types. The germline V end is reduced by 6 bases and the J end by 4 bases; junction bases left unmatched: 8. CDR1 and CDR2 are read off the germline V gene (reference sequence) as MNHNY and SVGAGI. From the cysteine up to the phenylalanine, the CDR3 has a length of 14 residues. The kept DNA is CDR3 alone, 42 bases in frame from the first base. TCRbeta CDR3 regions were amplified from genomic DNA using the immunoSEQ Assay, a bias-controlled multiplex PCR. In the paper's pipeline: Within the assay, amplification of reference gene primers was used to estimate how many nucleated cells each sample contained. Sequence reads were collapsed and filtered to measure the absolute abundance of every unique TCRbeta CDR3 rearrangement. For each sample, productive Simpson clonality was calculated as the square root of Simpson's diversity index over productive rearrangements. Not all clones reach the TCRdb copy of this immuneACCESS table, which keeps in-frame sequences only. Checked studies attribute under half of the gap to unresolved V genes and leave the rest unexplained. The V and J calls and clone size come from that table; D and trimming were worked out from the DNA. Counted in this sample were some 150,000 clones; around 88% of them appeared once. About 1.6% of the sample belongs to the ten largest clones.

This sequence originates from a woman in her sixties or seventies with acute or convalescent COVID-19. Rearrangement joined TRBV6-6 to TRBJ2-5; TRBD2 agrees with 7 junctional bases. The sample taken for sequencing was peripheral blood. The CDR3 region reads CASSPGRDVETQYF. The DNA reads TGTGCCAGCAGCCCGGGGAGGGATGTAGAGACCCAGTACTTC.